This note documents a single TCR beta chain sequence. This receptor's antigen is unknown. No much larger clonotype is one base removed from it; base qualities were not supplied. The cohort comprised hundreds of healthy bone marrow donors. All cohort members were sampled while nominally healthy, although unrecorded immune exposures were likely present. The donor tested CMV seropositive and was one of the 289 seropositive cohort members. A peripheral blood sample was provided by each donor, and peripheral blood mononuclear cells were used for TCR beta sequencing. The Qiagen DNeasy Blood Extraction Kit was used to extract genomic DNA from the blood cell samples. Library prep was done by the immunoSEQ multiplex PCR assay. For the multiplex PCR, a mixture combining 60 forward primers for TCR Vbeta segments and 13 reverse primers for TCR Jbeta segments was used. The CDR3 region of rearranged TCR beta genes was amplified from genomic DNA with a multiplex PCR assay. Amplified TCR beta libraries were sequenced as 87-base-pair reads on the Illumina HiSeq System. Regarding the original processing steps: A later analysis tallied roughly 76 million unique TCR beta chains across the 666 repertoires, and approximately 12 million of those chains were shared by two or more donors. Raw reads were error-corrected and collapsed into unique sequences by a nearest-neighbor algorithm in which closely related sequences were merged to remove PCR and sequencing errors. Alignment of CDR3 sequences to IMGT reference sequences was used to assign V, D and J gene segments. For a sequence to be retained, a match of at least six nucleotides was required to both a V gene segment and a J gene segment. Rearrangements were classified as productive when the CDR3 lacked stop codons and remained in frame with V and J, and all other rearrangements were classified as non-productive. CDR3 was defined by IMGT convention, running from the second conserved V-encoded cysteine to the conserved J-encoded phenylalanine. In an earlier analysis of around 570 of the donors, sequences lacking an unambiguous match to a single V gene segment were excluded. In an earlier analysis of 587 of the donors, a V segment was called functional when productive rearrangements were above 56.7%, and segregating when the standard deviation between donors exceeded 5%. A statistical classification framework was built to diagnose cytomegalovirus status from the catalog of TCR beta chain sequences. A later analysis assigned V and J genes by comparing TCR nucleotide sequences with IMGT/GENE-DB human TR gene sequences. A later analysis assigned CDR3 sequences and most-parsimonious VDJ recombination scenarios with the TCRdist pipeline. In a later analysis, each TCR beta chain was defined by its CDR3 amino acid sequence together with its V-gene family, and reads lacking a unique V-gene family were excluded. To address suspected cross-contamination and a sequencing artifact, a later analysis removed several hundred highly shared, low-generation-probability nucleotide sequences. A later analysis calculated a clonal expansion index for each public chain from normalized within-repertoire ranks of inferred template counts. Generation probabilities in a later analysis came from a VDJ recombination model fitted to out-of-frame rearrangements, and those results were checked against IGoR. Hypergeometric tests were used in a later analysis to score TCR-TCR, TCR-HLA and TCR-CMV co-occurrence, with a repertoire-size bias correction applied to the TCR pairs. To estimate false discovery rates, a later analysis permuted the HLA or CMV assignments 20 times. A later analysis grouped co-occurring TCRs with DBSCAN, adding TCRdist sequence similarity when clustering within HLA-allele-positive subsets. Repertoires with fewer than 30,000 or more than 120,000 public chains, plus five repertoires with anomalous nucleotide sharing, were excluded from co-occurrence clustering. TCRdb limited this immuneACCESS table to in-frame rearrangements with V and J called. A share of clones is missing; checked studies link under half to unresolved V genes, and the rest is unexplained. Clone size and the V and J calls come from that table; the DNA yielded D and trimming. This sample gives 60,000 to 90,000 clones in total; approximately 82% of them show up just once. 15% to 20% of the sample lies in the top ten.

The CDR3 contains 15 residues, cysteine and phenylalanine counted. Just CDR3 DNA is preserved here, 45 bases in frame from base 1. Between the V and J ends, shortened by 4 bases and 7 bases respectively, the junction contains 14 bases. The CDR1 and CDR2 encoded by the germline V gene are MDHEN and SYDVKM. The data belong to a study of cytomegalovirus exposure and HLA in healthy donors (dated by TCRdb to the late 2010s). About the study as a whole: According to an earlier analysis of a few hundred of the donors, about 179 million T cells yielded some 120 million unique TCR beta sequences and approximately 300 Gb of sequence data. Roughly 300 gigabases of sequencing data and some 85 million unique TCR sequences were included in an early release covering around 600 HLA-typed donors. The genetic ancestry cluster associated with self-reported Caucasian donors included over 80% of the 398 genotyped donors. The study aimed to test whether cataloging public T cell receptors could reveal signatures of past pathogen exposure. Using immunosequencing, the study profiled T cell repertoires from 550 to 750 subjects and related those repertoires to cytomegalovirus serostatus. In addition to the first cohort of several hundred subjects, a separate validation cohort of approximately 130 different subjects was used. To predict cytomegalovirus infection status, the study combined high-throughput TCR immunosequencing, statistical association of individual TCRs with disease status, and machine learning. To study patterns of TCR occurrence, a later analysis re-analyzed previously published TCR beta repertoires from 600 to 750 donors and added high-resolution HLA genotyping. The later analysis used no new phenotypic data to find candidate immune exposures, relying instead on TCR beta sequences and their occurrence across donors. An earlier analysis of several hundred of the donors applied high-throughput TCR beta sequencing to assess whether each TCR beta V gene segment acted as functional or pseudogenic. Alongside the repertoire data, information on donor age, sex, ethnicity and CMV serostatus was compiled. A later genetic analysis took genome-wide SNP genotypes for 398 of the 666 donors and used that subset as a discovery cohort. Every repertoire in the discovery cohort had been generated on one and the same sequencing platform. Both class I and class II loci were covered by HLA typing, at four-digit resolution. The number of typed donors differed by locus: about 629-630 for A, B, C, DRB1 and DQB1; 522 for DQA1; 606 for DPA1; and roughly 470 for DPB1. Roughly 5 DR-DQ haplotypes were handled as single units for association and clustering, since linkage in the cohort was strong. Among roughly 400 genotyped donors of the cohort, an average of approximately 240,000 unique TCR beta nucleotide sequences was sequenced per donor, of which 15% to 20% were non-productive.

The paper as a whole reports these results and caveats: When HLA alleles, especially DR and DQ, strongly co-occurred, attributing TCR associations to individual alleles was difficult. A cluster of highly shared sequence variants was judged likely to represent a technical artifact of the sequencing pipeline. It was suggested by the authors that the approach could potentially be generalized to other disease states and immunological phenotypes. For the cohort, immune exposure information was limited to CMV serostatus. A further reported finding was that TCR beta sequences accurately predicted the HLA-A and HLA-B alleles for most subjects in the first cohort. Specific HLA alleles were associated with 15,000 to 20,000 TCR beta sequences at a false discovery rate of 0.05 in a later analysis. According to a later analysis, parvovirus B19, influenza, CMV and Epstein-Barr virus appeared linked to several top co-occurrence clusters. A few of the identified cytomegalovirus-associated TCR beta chains were confirmed in vitro to be specific for cytomegalovirus antigens. Presence/absence analyses assumed roughly uniform sequencing depth across donors, an assumption that may not hold. A total of some 180 TCR beta chains were listed by the study as associated with cytomegalovirus. V-gene and J-gene trimming of TCR beta chains was associated with a missense DCLRE1C variant in a later genetic analysis, and the association was replicated in an independent cohort. A later analysis found that most CMV-associated TCR beta chains appeared HLA-restricted, with HLA associations seemingly driven largely by CMV exposure. Correlated functional status among segregating V segments might be attributable to linkage disequilibrium, but an unknown experimental factor could not be ruled out. In a later analysis, HLA-associated TCR beta chains showed more clonal expansion and lower generation probabilities than non-associated chains that were equally common. The cohort was sequenced for TCR beta chains only, and without alpha or paired-chain data the features that could be detected were limited. Some IMGT-functional V segments, including TRBV6-2 and TRBV6-3, could not be told apart with the 87-base-pair reads, so those segments were excluded. An earlier analysis of roughly 570 of the donors showed that most TCR beta V segments appeared in productive rearrangements either about 87% or about 30% of the time, which broadly matched IMGT annotations. The classifier was reported to diagnose cytomegalovirus status with high specificity and sensitivity in both the original and validation cohorts. According to a later genetic analysis, donors in an Asian-associated ancestry cluster had fewer N-insertions in productive TCRs than the approximately 610-donor mean. According to a later analysis, TCR association rates differed among HLA loci, with DRB1 alleles showing the most associated TCRs and HLA-C alleles showing the fewest. Most TCR sequences were seen in very few donors, while some public TCRs were found in many individuals. Because counts were too low, some 16 rarely observed V segments, including chromosome 9 orphons, were excluded from the earlier analysis of around 640 of the donors. Because HLA typing was missing for some donors at each locus, association tests included only the typed subset.

Sequencing used PBMCs. The chain was built from TRBV28 and TRBJ2-6; the best D guess is TRBD2, with 6 bases matching. The sequence was collected from a man in his 70s in good health and CMV-seropositive. The CDR3 amino acid sequence is: CASSSRAGPANVLTF. The sequenced DNA: TGTGCCAGCAGTTCCCGTGCGGGGCCAGCCAACGTCCTGACTTTC. Extended through the reference TRBV28 and TRBJ2-6 proteins, this CDR3 yields the full variable domain: DVKVTQSSRYLVKRTGEKVFLECVQDMDHENMFWYRQDPGLGLRLIYFSYDVKMKEKGDIPEGYSVSREKKERFSLILESASTNQTSMYLCASSSRAGPANVLTFGAGSRLTVL.